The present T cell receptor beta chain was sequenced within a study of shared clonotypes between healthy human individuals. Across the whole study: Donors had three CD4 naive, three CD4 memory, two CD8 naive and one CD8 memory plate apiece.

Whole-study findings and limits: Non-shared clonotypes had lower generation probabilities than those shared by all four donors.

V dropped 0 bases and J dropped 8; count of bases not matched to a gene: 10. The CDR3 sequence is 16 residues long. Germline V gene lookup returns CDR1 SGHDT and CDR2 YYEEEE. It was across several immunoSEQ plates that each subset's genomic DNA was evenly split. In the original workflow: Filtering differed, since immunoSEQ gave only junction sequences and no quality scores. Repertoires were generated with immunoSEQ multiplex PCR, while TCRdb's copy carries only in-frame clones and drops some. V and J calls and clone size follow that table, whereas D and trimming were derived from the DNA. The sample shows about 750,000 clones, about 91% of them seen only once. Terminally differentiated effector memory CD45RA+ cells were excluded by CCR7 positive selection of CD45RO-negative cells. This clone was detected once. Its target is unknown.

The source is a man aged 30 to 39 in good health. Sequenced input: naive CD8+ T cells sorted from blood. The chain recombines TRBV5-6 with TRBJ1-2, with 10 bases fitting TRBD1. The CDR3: CASSLERQGAIEGYTF. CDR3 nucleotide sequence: TGTGCCAGCAGCTTGGAGCGACAGGGGGCAATTGAAGGCTACACCTTC.